This T cell receptor beta chain was sequenced during a study of siplizumab effects on memory and regulatory T cells. Study findings and constraints: Roughly 75-97% of proliferating CD4+ or CD8+ clones lacked an assignable naive or memory phenotype.

CDR3 length: 11 amino acids. Per germline, CDR1 MDHEN and CDR2 SYDVKM. V lost 10 bases and J 2 bases, leaving 8 bases between the germline ends. Turning to this clone: As yet, its antigen is unknown.

TCRdb keeps only in-frame clones here, not all; method: immunoSEQ multiplex PCR. Of more than 95,000 clones in the sample, less than 95% were seen once. The material sequenced was non-Treg CD4+ T cells sorted from blood. V usage is TRBV28 and J usage is TRBJ1-1; maybe TRBD1 (5 bases). This TCR derives from a human donor in good health. The CDR3 loop is CATTGNTEAFF. The CDR3 coding sequence is TGTGCCACCACAGGTAACACTGAAGCTTTCTTT.